The clone carrying this T cell receptor beta chain was seen only once. Other DNA sequences in the same sample also yield this CDR3. The CDR3 sequence is 13 residues long. V was cut by 2 bases and J by 6 bases, with 9 bases left in between. Germline CDR1 SGHDT, CDR2 YYEEEE. The method was immunoSEQ multiplex PCR; TCRdb's version includes in-frame clones alone and lacks a portion of them. The repertoire consists of 400,000 to 450,000 clones, with around nine tenths occurring once and the leading ten covering 12%. The data were taken from a study of Ad26.COV2.S vaccination and SARS-CoV-2 variants. Treatment denoted: roughly 20 received Ad26.COV2.S at low or high dose, single or two shots; roughly five received placebo; per-sample allocation not given. Sample collection was performed on day 63 after the first vaccine or placebo injection.

The receptor's source is a person aged 18-65 years who received the Ad26.COV2.S COVID-19 vaccine or a placebo. Sequenced here: peripheral blood, sampled in a trial of Ad26.COV2.S vaccine versus placebo. The chain has TRBV5-6 and TRBJ1-3, with D uncertain. The CDR3 sequence is CASSLVGPNTIYF. The CDR3 DNA is TGTGCCAGCAGCTTAGTTGGGCCAAACACCATATATTTT.